The clone carrying this TCR beta chain showed up just a few times. The antigen remains unidentified. Researchers tagged individual cDNA molecules with unique molecular identifiers. TCRdb re-called the 5' RACE reads with MiXCR, one entry per CDR3 protein. Of about 30,000 distinct CDR3 sequences in the sample, approximately 6% were seen once. The data were obtained in a study of early T cells in non-severe SARS-CoV-2 infection. Study background: The chains were unpaired, and the sequenced material was bulk RNA from unsorted whole blood.

Germline trimming cut 4 bases from V and 4 bases from J; bases unmatched to any gene: 3. Germline V gene data show CDR1 as SGHRS and CDR2 as YFSETQ. The CDR3 consists of 14 residues. General study results and limits: Private and CD4 specificities were missed by VDJdb matching, skewed to anti-spike CD8.

The source is an adult who was a healthcare worker with PCR-confirmed SARS-CoV-2 infection or an uninfected control (not recorded which). Sample: whole blood. The rearrangement uses TRBV5-1 and TRBJ2-5, with 11 bases fitting TRBD2. The CDR3 loop reads CASSNGLAGETQYF. The DNA for the CDR3 is TGCGCCAGCAGCAACGGACTAGCGGGAGAGACCCAGTACTTC.